Following are 25 T cell receptor beta chains from one sample sequenced in a study of prognosis after radiotherapy for stage I lung cancer. Two-round multiplex PCR, the amplification method, yielded TCR beta CDR3 from genomic DNA. Round-one PCR had primers specific to each TRBV and TRBJ gene. From the multiplex PCR reads, TCRdb called clonotypes with MiXCR, one entry per CDR3 protein. Here the sample spans roughly 20,000 distinct CDR3 sequences, less than 70% being singletons. Sequenced here: PBMCs, sampled before or after stereotactic body radiation therapy (not recorded which). All receptors come from a donor aged 50 or older with non-small cell lung cancer.

CDR3 sequence (DNA): TGTGCCAGCAGCTTGTTAGCGGGAGCCAACTACGAGCAGTACTTC. Encoded protein: CASSLLAGANYEQYF. The chain has TRBV7-9 and TRBJ2-7, with TRBD2 matching 9 bases. This CDR3 has 15 residues. V trimming: 3 bases; J trimming: 3 bases; junction bases outside the gene matches: 6. From germline, CDR1 is SEHNR and CDR2 FQNEAQ (reference sequence).

This clonotype was observed at least ten times. V and J are TRBV24-1 and TRBJ2-7; weak D call: TRBD2 (6 bases). Trimming shortened V by 3 bases and J by 5 bases, and 10 bases separated the two germline ends. CDR3 length: 13 amino acids. Germline values: CDR1 KGHDR, CDR2 SFDVKD. In DNA, the CDR3 is TGTGCCACCAGTGATGGAGGGTTGGACGAGCAGTACTTC. As protein: CATSDGGLDEQYF.

V is TRBV11-2 and J is TRBJ2-1; 11 nucleotides align to TRBD1. CDR1 and CDR2 from the germline V gene are SGHAT and FQNNGV. J gave up 7 bases and V 4 bases, and 3 bases lay outside the gene matches. This CDR3 is 14 amino acids long. CDR3 DNA: TGTGCCAGCAGCTGGGACAGGGGGTGGAATGAGCAGTTCTTC. The encoded protein is CASSWDRGWNEQFF.

This clonotype ranks as medium-sized. The rearrangement links TRBV3-1 to TRBJ1-6; 7 bases are shared with TRBD1. The CDR3 loop spans 15 amino acids. Trimming at V came to 7 bases and at J to 9 bases, leaving 12 bases not matched to a gene. Germline V CDR1 and CDR2: LGHDT, YNNKEL (reference sequence). The CDR3 protein is CASTQTGQGGSPLHF. The CDR3 DNA reads as TGTGCCAGCACCCAGACAGGGCAGGGCGGTTCACCCCTCCACTTT.

The genes are TRBV20-1 and TRBJ1-1, with a tentative D call TRBD1 (5 bases). The CDR3 contains 14 residues. The V and J ends lost 0 bases and 5 bases respectively, with 13 bases between them. Germline lookup yields CDR1 DFQATT and CDR2 SNEGSKA (reference sequence). The CDR3 protein is CSARDPGRKTEAFF. For the CDR3, the DNA is TGCAGTGCTAGAGATCCAGGGAGGAAAACTGAAGCTTTCTTT.

This clonotype appeared many times. The rearrangement uses TRBV27 and TRBJ2-1; D is ambiguous. The CDR3 sequence is 10 residues long. Germline CDR1 MNHEY, CDR2 SMNVEV (reference sequence). Trimming removed 5 bases from V and 16 bases from J, with 12 bases in between. The CDR3 coding sequence is TGTGCCAGCAGTCGTGCGCCCCTCTTCTTC. Translation: CASSRAPLFF.

The CDR3 loop reads CSASILAGGPRGEQYF. As DNA, the CDR3 is TGCAGTGCTTCGATACTAGCGGGAGGGCCTCGCGGCGAGCAGTACTTC. This rearrangement joins TRBV20-1 to TRBJ2-7; TRBD2 aligns across 13 bases. With V trimmed by 5 bases and J by 6 bases, 13 bases remained unmatched. The CDR3 is 16 amino acids. Germline assignment: CDR1 DFQATT and CDR2 SNEGSKA (reference sequence).

The chain is built from TRBV11-2 and TRBJ1-1; unclear D gene. The CDR3 has 14 amino acids. Germline CDR1 SGHAT, CDR2 FQNNGV. Trimming removed 6 bases from V and 1 base from J, with 12 bases in between. The CDR3 protein is CASRLSDGNTEAFF. The CDR3 DNA is TGTGCCAGCAGGCTTTCGGACGGGAACACTGAAGCTTTCTTT.

The CDR3 reads CASSLGGDYEQYF. In nucleotides, the CDR3 is TGTGCCAGCAGCTTAGGCGGGGACTACGAGCAGTACTTC. The chain uses TRBV7-8 and TRBJ2-7; the D gene is possibly TRBD2 (6 bases). Trimming shortened V by 1 base and J by 3 bases, and 7 bases separated the two germline ends. Germline assignment: CDR1 SGHVS and CDR2 FQNEAQ. The CDR3 has 13 amino acids.

The chain uses TRBV5-1 and TRBJ2-3; the match to TRBD2 covers 8 bases. Germline V lookup: CDR1 SGHRS, CDR2 YFSETQ. CDR3 length equals 16 residues. V shed 3 bases, J shed 5 bases, and the junction held 11 bases outside the gene matches. CDR3 sequence (DNA): TGCGCCAGCAGCTATTCCCCGAGCGGGAGCGGAGATACGCAGTATTTT. Its protein is CASSYSPSGSGDTQYF.

On this clonotype itself: The junction differs from germline at one of its ends, possibly a read error. The chain is built from TRBV25-1 and TRBJ2-7; tentative D call: TRBD2 (6 bases). The CDR3 runs 15 residues. Looked up from germline, CDR1 is MGHDK and CDR2 is SYGVNS. Here the CDR3 reads CASSDWRGLNYEQCF. CDR3 nucleotide sequence: TGTGCCAGCAGTGATTGGAGGGGTCTGAACTACGAGCAGTGCTTC.

The chain recombines TRBV20-1 with TRBJ2-7; 8 bases align to TRBD1. After removal of 6 bases from V and 3 bases from J, the junction contained 7 bases not matched to a gene. The germline CDR1 and CDR2 sequences are DFQATT and SNEGSKA (reference sequence). The CDR3 covers 13 residues. In DNA, the CDR3 is TGCAGTGCCAGGGACAGGTTGAACTACGAGCAGTACTTC. Its translation is CSARDRLNYEQYF.

This rearrangement joins TRBV6-4 to TRBJ2-7; 14 positions agree with TRBD2. From germline, CDR1 is MRHNA and CDR2 SNTAGT. The CDR3 contains 15 residues. The trim removed 9 bases at V and 7 bases at J, leaving 11 bases unmatched. The CDR3 nucleotides are TGTGCCAGACTTAAACCGGGACTAGCGGGAGAGGAGCAGTACTTC. It yields the protein CARLKPGLAGEEQYF.

This clonotype was counted ten times or more. The chain uses TRBV7-6 and TRBJ2-3; D is ambiguous. Trimming took off 2 bases at V and 4 bases at J, with 10 bases between the two ends. Per germline, CDR1 SGHVS and CDR2 FNYEAQ. The CDR3 has 14 residues. CDR3 DNA: TGTGCCAGCAGCTTAATCGACCGCGCAGATACGCAGTATTTT. This encodes CASSLIDRADTQYF.

The chain links TRBV11-2 to TRBJ1-6; D perhaps matches TRBD1 (5 bases). This CDR3 spans 15 amino acids. V was cut by 1 base and J by 7 bases, with 11 bases left in between. CDR1 SGHAT and CDR2 FQNNGV come from the germline V gene. The CDR3 sequence: CASSLVVQGNSPLHF. CDR3 in DNA: TGTGCCAGCAGCTTAGTGGTTCAGGGAAATTCACCCCTCCACTTT. Supplemented by reference TRBV11-2 and TRBJ1-6, the full variable domain reads EAGVAQSPRYKIIEKRQSVAFWCNPISGHATLYWYQQILGQGPKLLIQFQNNGVVDDSQLPKDRFSAERLKGVDSTLKIQPAKLEDSAVYLCASSLVVQGNSPLHFGNGTRLTVT.

This clonotype was counted once. V is TRBV12-3 or TRBV12-4 and J is TRBJ1-5; no clear D gene. V lost 4 bases and J 3 bases, leaving 7 bases between the germline ends. The CDR3 sequence is 13 residues long. CDR3: CASSCVANQPQHF. The CDR3 region has the DNA TGTGCCAGCAGTTGTGTGGCCAATCAGCCCCAGCATTTT.

CDR3 sequence: CATSRTGTSGAERDEQYF. CDR3 nucleotides: TGTGCCACCAGCAGAACCGGGACTAGCGGGGCAGAGAGAGACGAGCAGTACTTC. The gene calls are TRBV15 and TRBJ2-7; 13 bases fit TRBD2. The V and J ends lost 2 bases and 5 bases, in that order; junction bases with no gene match: 12. The CDR3 covers 18 residues. Germline CDR1 LNHNV, CDR2 YYDKDF (reference sequence).

This clonotype was recorded at least ten times. The V and J genes are TRBV5-4 and TRBJ1-2; a weak D match, TRBD1 (6 bases). CDR3 length equals 14 residues. Germline CDR1 and CDR2: SGHNT and YYREEE (reference sequence). V lost 2 bases to trimming and J lost 4 bases, with 12 bases between them. CDR3 coding DNA: TGTGCCAGCAGCTTTAGACTAGGGGGCTATGGCTACACCTTC. It encodes CASSFRLGGYGYTF.

This clonotype has ten or more counts. The V and J genes are TRBV30 and TRBJ1-1; 8 bases match TRBD1. V lost 4 bases and J lost 3; bases outside the gene matches: 4. The length of the CDR3 is 13 residues. Germline V gene data show CDR1 as GTSNPN and CDR2 as SVGIG (reference sequence). CDR3 nucleotide sequence: TGTGCCTGGAAGACAGGGGATTACACTGAAGCTTTCTTT. Translating it yields CAWKTGDYTEAFF.

With respect to this clonotype: The junction departs from the called germline gene at one end, perhaps through a read error. The chain is built from TRBV18 and TRBJ1-1, with D uncertain. This CDR3 is 16 amino acids long. Germline V gives CDR1 KGHSH, CDR2 LQKENI. CDR3 nucleotides: TGTGCCAGCTCTCCACTCCCCAGGTTGCTCGGCACTGAAGCTTCCTTT. This translates into CASSPLPRLLGTEASF.

The CDR3 DNA reads TGCGCCAGCAGCCGTGTACCGGGACAAACCTACAATGAGCAGTTCTTC. It specifies CASSRVPGQTYNEQFF. This sequence joins TRBV4-1 and TRBJ2-1, with D perhaps TRBD1 (6 bases). The CDR3 length is 16 residues. Germline values: CDR1 MGHRA, CDR2 YSYEKL. Trimming took 4 bases from V and 2 from J, leaving 15 bases between them.

In its sample, this clonotype was seen a few times. A much bigger clone sits one base away, suggesting this may be a read error. This CDR3 is missing its conserved last phenylalanine or tryptophan, likely due to a read error. The chain recombines TRBV7-9 with TRBJ1-1, with D perhaps matching TRBD1 (6 bases). This CDR3 contains 14 residues. Germline lookup yields CDR1 SEHNR and CDR2 FQNEAQ (reference sequence). Trimming removed 4 bases from V and 8 bases from J, with 17 bases in between. The CDR3 reads CASSSFTRGFEAFL. DNA of the CDR3: TGTGCCAGCAGCTCGTTCACCAGGGGTTTCGAAGCTTTCCTT.

This clonotype is medium-sized by share. The chain carries TRBV28 and TRBJ2-1, with D tentatively TRBD2 (5 bases). Germline V CDR1 and CDR2: MDHEN, SYDVKM. This CDR3 has 14 amino acids. Trimming removed 2 bases from V and 5 bases from J, with 10 bases in between. The CDR3 reads CASSLTGFNNEQFF. The CDR3 bases are TGTGCCAGCAGTTTAACGGGATTCAACAATGAGCAGTTCTTC.

A remark on this clonotype: This likely traces to a read error, being one base from a far larger clone. The chain combines TRBV6-8 with TRBJ2-7; possibly TRBD2 for D (6 bases). Germline CDR1 reads MNHGY; CDR2 reads SAAAGT. This CDR3 has 13 residues. The CDR3 protein is CVSSPGGGSEQYF. In DNA, the CDR3 is TGTGTCAGCAGCCCCGGAGGAGGGTCCGAGCAGTACTTC.

Judged by abundance, this clonotype is medium-sized. This chain joins TRBV6-1 and TRBJ2-7; 7 nucleotides align to TRBD1. V was pared by 5 bases and J by 2 bases, with 6 bases of the junction left unmatched. The CDR3 is 14 residues long. Per the germline V gene, CDR1 is MNHNS and CDR2 is SASEGT. The CDR3 coding sequence is TGTGCCAGCAGTACCTCCGGGACAGCCTACGAGCAGTACTTC. Translated, it gives CASSTSGTAYEQYF.